This T cell receptor (beta chain) came from a study of CD8 T cells in ankylosing spondylitis. Study-wide findings and caveats: Disease-associated clones were reportedly significantly overrepresented in matched ankylosing spondylitis synovial fluid. Disease-linked clones bore a CD8+ phenotype and were relatively rare in peripheral blood. Blood from ankylosing spondylitis patients appeared to carry a characteristic roughly 8-variant TCR beta motif.

The authors made TCR beta libraries by quantitative 5'-RACE with molecular barcodes. Using its own MiXCR run on the 5' RACE reads, TCRdb lists one record per CDR3 protein. The repertoire consists of approximately 500,000 distinct CDR3 sequences, with 10% to 15% occurring once and the leading ten covering 6.8%. CDR1 and CDR2 (germline): SGHAT, FQNNGV. V lost 5 bases to trimming and J lost 1 base; unmatched junction nucleotides: 6. The CDR3 totals 16 residues. This clonotype turned up a few times. Its antigen is undetermined. The TCR originated in a male donor with ankylosing spondylitis. The material sequenced was blood, either unsorted or a sorted T cell fraction (not recorded which). V usage is TRBV11-2 and J usage is TRBJ2-2, with 8 bases lining up with TRBD1. CDR3 nucleotides: TGTGCCAGCAGCCGGACAGGGAAGGGGAACACCGGGGAGCTGTTTTTT. Translating gives CASSRTGKGNTGELFF.